Below, 19 T cell receptor beta chains from the same sample are listed, as sequenced in a study of T cell responses to AZD1222 COVID-19 vaccine. Sequenced by immunoSEQ multiplex PCR; TCRdb stores in-frame clones only, minus some. In the table there are 100,000 or so clones, approximately 86% of which are singletons. This specimen was peripheral blood, taken on day 0 of AZD1222 vaccination. These receptors were taken from an adult in good health.

The chain has TRBV7-2 and TRBJ1-1; 8 nucleotides agree with TRBD1. CDR3 length equals 14 residues. The V gene's germline CDR1 is SGHTA and CDR2 FQGNSA. V was pared by 1 base and J by 8 bases, with 6 bases of the junction left unmatched. As DNA, the CDR3 is TGTGCCAGCAGCTTAGGGGGACAGGATCGGGAAGCTTTCTTT. Protein product: CASSLGGQDREAFF.

The J gene is TRBJ2-1, the V gene TRBV7-8; D unresolved. In germline, CDR1 is SGHVS, CDR2 FQNEAQ. The CDR3 has 11 amino acids. Trimming pared 5 bases from V and 8 bases from J, leaving 7 bases between. CDR3: CASSPLDEQFF. CDR3 DNA sequence: TGTGCCAGCAGCCCTTTGGATGAGCAGTTCTTC.

This clone was counted a single time. The rearrangement links TRBV29-1 to TRBJ2-7, with D unclear. This CDR3 contains 12 residues. V gave up 1 base and J gave up 1 base, with 5 bases separating them. Germline V lookup: CDR1 SQVTM, CDR2 ANQGSEA. The CDR3 DNA is TGCAGCGTTGAAGGGCAGTCCTACGAGCAGTACTTC. Encoded protein: CSVEGQSYEQYF.

CDR3 in DNA: TGTGCCAGCAGCCCACAATTGTTAGGGGGCGGCTATGGCTACACCTTC. This gives the protein CASSPQLLGGGYGYTF. The chain has TRBV7-8 and TRBJ1-2; 7 bases line up with TRBD1. Germline values: CDR1 SGHVS, CDR2 FQNEAQ. The V segment lost 5 bases and the J segment 4 bases; nucleotides outside the gene matches: 13. The CDR3 is 16 amino acids.

V usage is TRBV4-3 and J usage is TRBJ2-3; maybe TRBD1 (5 bases). Germline V gene data show CDR1 as LGHNA and CDR2 as YSLEER. This CDR3 spans 13 amino acids. Trimming shortened V by 1 base and J by 6 bases, and 8 bases separated the two germline ends. The CDR3 sequence is CASSQARADTQYF. The DNA for the CDR3 is TGCGCCAGCAGCCAAGCCAGGGCGGATACGCAGTATTTT.

This chain joins TRBV9 and TRBJ2-7; D gene uncertain. From germline, CDR1 is SGDLS and CDR2 YYNGEE. This CDR3 contains 14 residues. Trimming cost V 3 bases and J 3 bases, with 13 bases left between them. CDR3 in amino acids: CASSADLGDYEQYF. CDR3 coding DNA: TGTGCCAGCAGCGCTGACCTAGGTGACTACGAGCAGTACTTC.

V and J are TRBV5-4 and TRBJ2-7; D is unresolved. V lost 4 bases to trimming and J lost 2 bases, with 10 bases between them. This CDR3 spans 13 amino acids. CDR1 is SGHNT and CDR2 is YYREEE in the germline V gene (reference sequence). The CDR3 region is CASSNVDTYEQYF. The CDR3 DNA reads as TGTGCCAGCAGCAACGTCGACACCTACGAGCAGTACTTC.

This rearrangement joins TRBV9 to TRBJ2-7, with D perhaps assigned TRBD1 or TRBD2 (5 bases each). This CDR3 region has 14 residues. The germline CDR1 and CDR2 sequences are SGDLS and YYNGEE. Trimming shortened V by 0 bases and J by 5 bases, and 12 bases separated the two germline ends. The CDR3 bases are TGTGCCAGCAGCGTAGCGGCAGGGAGCCACGAGCAGTACTTC. It yields the protein CASSVAAGSHEQYF.

The CDR3 DNA sequence: TGTGCCAGCAGCCCCCAGCGCCTTGAGCAGTTCTTC. This sequence encodes CASSPQRLEQFF. The chain couples TRBV7-2 to TRBJ2-1; the D is unclear. Germline loops: CDR1 SGHTA, CDR2 FQGNSA. Between the trimmed V and J ends, which lost 5 bases and 9 bases, there was a span of 11 bases. This CDR3 has 12 amino acids.

This clone was counted between two and nine times. This rearrangement joins TRBV2 to TRBJ1-1, with 11 bases that match TRBD1. Germline V gene sequence: CDR1 SNHLY, CDR2 FYNNEI. The CDR3 loop spans 17 amino acids. With V trimmed by 1 base and J by 1 base, 5 bases remained unmatched. The CDR3 sequence is CASSEGTGGWGNTEAFF. Written as DNA, the CDR3 is TGTGCCAGCAGTGAAGGGACAGGGGGCTGGGGGAACACTGAAGCTTTCTTT.

The CDR3: CASSLIPAGYNEQFF. The DNA of the CDR3 is TGTGCCAGCAGCTTAATACCAGCGGGATACAATGAGCAGTTCTTC. The chain has TRBV7-3 and TRBJ2-1, with 7 bases lining up with TRBD2. CDR1 SGHTA and CDR2 FQGTGA come from the germline V gene. CDR3 length: 15 residues. J was trimmed by 4 bases and V by 1 base; bases with no gene match: 4. Using reference TRBV7-3 and TRBJ2-1 for the parts outside the CDR3, the full variable domain is GAGVSQTPSNKVTEKGKYVELRCDPISGHTALYWYRQSLGQGPEFLIYFQGTGAADDSGLPNDRFFAVRPEGSVSTLKIQRTERGDSAVYLCASSLIPAGYNEQFFGPGTRLTVL.

The gene calls are TRBV14 and TRBJ1-2, with TRBD1 matching over 8 bases. CDR3 size: 15 residues. The trim removed 3 bases at V and 6 bases at J, leaving 9 bases unmatched. The V gene's germline CDR1 is SGHDN and CDR2 FVKESK. In nucleotides, the CDR3 is TGTGCCAGCAGCCAGGCGGGGGCAGGGGGCCATGGCTACACCTTC. Translating it yields CASSQAGAGGHGYTF. Combining the CDR3 with reference TRBV14 and TRBJ1-2 gives the whole variable domain EAGVTQFPSHSVIEKGQTVTLRCDPISGHDNLYWYRRVMGKEIKFLLHFVKESKQDESGMPNNRFLAERTGGTYSTLKVQPAELEDSGVYFCASSQAGAGGHGYTFGSGTRLTVV.

The V and J genes are TRBV21-1 and TRBJ2-1; the table calls TRBD2, which could not be checked here. TRBV21-1 is a pseudogene. The CDR3 totals 16 residues. This CDR3 reads CASPFHQPRLVGEQFF. CDR3 DNA: TGTGCCAGCCCCTTTCATCAGCCTAGGTTGGTAGGTGAGCAGTTCTTC.

This clone was found a few times. The V call is TRBV14, the J call TRBJ2-7; 7 nucleotides agree with TRBD2. The trim removed 4 bases at V and 0 bases at J, leaving 6 bases unmatched. The CDR3 contains 15 residues. The germline V gene encodes CDR1 SGHDN and CDR2 FVKESK. Here the CDR3 reads CASSPPSGSSYEQYF. The CDR3 bases are TGTGCCAGCAGCCCACCTAGCGGAAGCTCCTACGAGCAGTACTTC.

The chain carries TRBV24-1 and TRBJ1-5, with a tentative D call TRBD1 (6 bases). The CDR3 totals 17 residues. Trimming took 4 bases from V and 7 from J, leaving 22 bases between them. Germline assignment: CDR1 KGHDR and CDR2 SFDVKD. CDR3: CATSDPHRDTPGQPQHF. The DNA for the CDR3 is TGTGCCACCAGTGACCCCCATCGGGACACCCCCGGGCAGCCCCAGCATTTT.

The rearrangement joins TRBV21-1 to TRBJ2-7. TRBV21-1 is listed as a pseudogene. CDR3 length: 14 amino acids. The CDR3, as DNA: TGTGCCAGCAGCAGGGGACCGGACGTCTACGAGCAGTACTTC. It encodes CASSRGPDVYEQYF.

This clone was counted many times. The chain couples TRBV3-1 (or the pseudogene TRBV3-2) to TRBJ2-7, with unresolved D. The V gene lost 0 bases and the J gene lost 2 bases, with 11 bases spanning the gap. CDR1 is LGHDT, CDR2 YNNKEL, per germline (reference sequence). This CDR3 has 15 amino acids. The CDR3 region is CASSQDHAGTYEQYF. The CDR3 coding sequence is TGTGCCAGCAGCCAAGATCATGCAGGTACCTACGAGCAGTACTTC.

V gene TRBV5-6 combines with J gene TRBJ1-1; D gene ambiguous. CDR1 and CDR2 from the germline V gene are SGHDT and YYEEEE. Between the trimmed V and J ends, which lost 0 bases and 5 bases, there was a span of 8 bases. The CDR3 covers 13 residues. Here the CDR3 DNA reads TGTGCCAGCAGCTTGGAACGTGGGACTGAAGCTTTCTTT. Amino acids: CASSLERGTEAFF.

The chain links TRBV10-2 to TRBJ2-7, with D hard to call. Trimming shortened V by 5 bases and J by 2 bases, and 7 bases separated the two germline ends. Germline loops: CDR1 WSHSY, CDR2 SAAADI. This CDR3 is built from 12 residues. CDR3 in DNA: TGCGCCAGCAGTCCCACCGCCTACGAGCAGTACTTC. It codes for CASSPTAYEQYF.